What follows is one T cell receptor (beta chain) and its context. The antigen is unknown. These data are taken from a study of radiation and T cells in renal cell carcinoma. Study conclusions and caveats: From baseline, blood top tumor clonotypes peaked at 2 weeks post-radiation.

TCRdb's table, derived via immunoSEQ multiplex PCR, lists solely in-frame clones and lacks some. Found here are approximately 150,000 clones, 75% to 90% of them singletons; the top ten hold 15% to 20%. Time point denoted: blood 4 weeks post-SBRT, at nephrectomy. Treatment given: 15 Gy SBRT to primary tumor, nephrectomy 4 weeks later. Blood was sampled at baseline, 2 weeks and 4 weeks after SBRT. The sequences come from blood, collected from a patient whose treatment included radiotherapy and nephrectomy. The TCR sequence derives from a woman aged 50 to 65 with renal cell carcinoma.

CDR3 sequence reads: CASSPGARSYNEQFF. The CDR3 DNA reads TGTGCCAGCAGTCCTGGGGCCAGGAGCTACAATGAGCAGTTCTTC. The V and J genes are TRBV7-2 and TRBJ2-1, with D tentatively TRBD1 (5 bases). The V end was cut by 6 bases, the J end by 3 bases, with 15 bases between. There are 15 residues in the CDR3. Germline V gene lookup returns CDR1 SGHTA and CDR2 FQGNSA. The full variable domain, with the rest looked up from reference TRBV7-2 and TRBJ2-1, is GAGVSQSPSNKVTEKGKDVELRCDPISGHTALYWYRQSLGQGLEFLIYFQGNSAPDKSGLPSDRFSAERTGGSVSTLTIQRTQQEDSAVYLCASSPGARSYNEQFFGPGTRLTVL.